The 26 T cell receptor beta chains given below trace back to one sample, sequenced in a study of cytomegalovirus exposure and HLA in healthy donors. Primers included in the PCR were 60 Vbeta and 13 Jbeta primers. TCRdb's copy holds only in-frame clones and misses some; the assay was immunoSEQ multiplex PCR. The sample contains about 130,000 clones, approximately 86% of which appear only once. The sequenced sample was PBMCs. All receptors derive from a boy aged 5-17 years in good health and CMV-seronegative.

The genes are TRBV29-1 and TRBJ1-2, with TRBD1 identical over 7 bases. The V segment lost 7 bases and the J segment 0 bases; nucleotides outside the gene matches: 5. This CDR3 contains 13 residues. Germline V gene sequence: CDR1 SQVTM, CDR2 ANQGSEA. The CDR3 nucleotides read TGCAGCGCCTCAGGGGGGCCTAACTATGGCTACACCTTC. This sequence encodes CSASGGPNYGYTF.

The CDR3 DNA reads TGCGCCAGCAGCCCCCTGGGGGCTAAGAACACTGAAGCTTTCTTT. Translating it yields CASSPLGAKNTEAFF. The V call is TRBV4-1, the J call TRBJ1-1; TRBD1 might be the D (6 bases). The length of the CDR3 is 15 residues. CDR1 MGHRA and CDR2 YSYEKL come from the germline V gene. V was pared by 4 bases and J by 1 base, with 13 bases between.

The chain employs TRBV21-1 and TRBJ2-3; TRBD1 is taken as the D call from the table, unchecked against the DNA. TRBV21-1 is a documented pseudogene. The CDR3 length is 16 residues. As DNA, the CDR3 is TGTGCCAGCAGCGTAAGTAAGGGGCTCGCTGAAGATACGCAGTATTTT. Translating gives CASSVSKGLAEDTQYF.

This clone occurred once. The chain employs TRBV19 and TRBJ2-1; D might be TRBD1 (6 bases). The CDR3 is 14 amino acids. The germline V and J ends were trimmed by 6 bases and 9 bases, with 18 bases remaining between them. Germline V CDR1 and CDR2: LNHDA, SQIVND (reference sequence). The CDR3 sequence: CASSTISGVVEQFF. In DNA form, the CDR3 reads TGTGCCAGTAGCACCATTTCAGGGGTGGTTGAGCAGTTCTTC. The entire variable domain, with the rest obtained from reference TRBV19 and TRBJ2-1, is as follows: DGGITQSPKYLFRKEGQNVTLSCEQNLNHDAMYWYRQDPGQGLRLIYYSQIVNDFQKGDIAEGYSVSREKKESFPLTVTSAQKNPTAFYLCASSTISGVVEQFFGPGTRLTVL.

The V and J genes are TRBV7-2 and TRBJ1-1; tentatively, D is TRBD1 (5 bases). The germline CDR1 and CDR2 sequences are SGHTA and FQGNSA. CDR3 length equals 15 residues. V was shortened by 5 bases and J by 5 bases, with 18 bases between the two germline ends. CDR3 DNA: TGTGCCAGCAGCAAATATGGGGGGGGAGGGACTGAAGCTTTCTTT. Translation gives CASSKYGGGGTEAFF.

As to this clone: At the DNA level, this CDR3 is encoded by other sequences in the same sample as well. The genes are TRBV20-1 and TRBJ1-2, with 7 bases aligning to TRBD1. V lost 5 bases, J lost 4 bases, and 1 base stayed unmatched. CDR1 is DFQATT, CDR2 SNEGSKA, per germline (reference sequence). The CDR3 is made up of 11 amino acids. CDR3 in DNA: TGCAGTGCTGAGGGGGCCTATGGCTACACCTTC. Its translation is CSAEGAYGYTF.

The V and J genes are TRBV30 and TRBJ1-2, with 7 bases aligning to TRBD1. The V gene's germline CDR1 is GTSNPN and CDR2 SVGIG (reference sequence). After removal of 3 bases from V and 9 bases from J, the junction contained 4 bases not matched to a gene. This CDR3 is built from 11 residues. CDR3 sequence: CAWSPGQSYTF. The DNA of the CDR3 is TGTGCCTGGAGCCCGGGACAGAGCTACACCTTC.

This chain uses TRBV6-4 with TRBJ2-1; the match to TRBD2 covers 10 bases. The length of the CDR3 is 16 residues. The V gene's germline CDR1 is MRHNA and CDR2 SNTAGT. With 4 bases clipped from V and 7 bases from J, the junction kept 10 bases outside the gene matches. The CDR3: CASSVLSGRGWNEQFF. As DNA, the CDR3 is TGTGCCAGCAGTGTCCTGAGCGGGAGGGGTTGGAATGAGCAGTTCTTC.

Here the CDR3 DNA reads TGTGCCAGCAGCGTAGCTTCGATTCCGGGACAGGGGGACAGTAACTATGGCTACACCTTC. Its translation: CASSVASIPGQGDSNYGYTF. V gene TRBV9 combines with J gene TRBJ1-2, with 11 bases aligning to TRBD1. The trim removed 0 bases at V and 1 base at J, leaving 14 bases unmatched. Germline V gives CDR1 SGDLS, CDR2 YYNGEE. The CDR3 has 20 amino acids.

This clone was seen only a few times. This chain connects TRBV20-1 to TRBJ1-2; D gene uncertain. The CDR3 is made up of 11 amino acids. CDR1 is DFQATT, CDR2 SNEGSKA, per germline (reference sequence). The germline V and J ends were trimmed by 0 bases and 7 bases, with 6 bases remaining between them. CDR3 residues: CSARESSGYTF. The CDR3 DNA is TGCAGTGCTAGAGAGTCGAGTGGCTACACCTTC.

V gene TRBV27 combines with J gene TRBJ2-2; D might be TRBD2 (5 bases). Deletions cut 11 bases from V and 0 bases from J, with 13 bases between. The CDR3 has 14 amino acids. Per germline, CDR1 MNHEY and CDR2 SMNVEV (reference sequence). The DNA for the CDR3 is TGTGCCGTCGGGGTATACTCGAACACCGGGGAGCTGTTTTTT. It yields the protein CAVGVYSNTGELFF.

Turning to this clone: A read error may account for a junction end that differs from germline. The CDR3 reads CASALQGSADTRYF. The DNA for the CDR3 is TGTGCCAGCGCCCTACAAGGGAGTGCAGATACGCGGTATTTT. J is TRBJ2-3 and V is TRBV11-2; D perhaps matches TRBD2 (5 bases). Germline assignment: CDR1 SGHAT and CDR2 FQNNGV. CDR3 length equals 14 residues. Full variable domain (rest looked up from reference TRBV11-2 and TRBJ2-3): EAGVAQSPRYKIIEKRQSVAFWCNPISGHATLYWYQQILGQGPKLLIQFQNNGVVDDSQLPKDRFSAERLKGVDSTLKIQPAKLEDSAVYLCASALQGSADTRYFGPGTRLTVL.

The CDR3 region is CASSLDRGWTGELFF. The DNA of the CDR3 is TGTGCCAGCAGCTTAGACAGGGGTTGGACCGGGGAGCTGTTTTTT. The chain is built from TRBV7-9 and TRBJ2-2; 7 nucleotides match TRBD1. The CDR3 length is 15 residues. The junction had 4 bases not matched to a gene; V was cut back by 1 base and J by 5 bases. CDR1 is SEHNR and CDR2 is FQNEAQ in the germline V gene (reference sequence).

The count of this clone is one. The V gene is TRBV5-6, the J gene TRBJ2-5; weak D call: TRBD2 (6 bases). The CDR3 contains 14 residues. Trimming stripped 4 bases from V and 5 bases from J, with 15 bases between. Looked up from germline, CDR1 is SGHDT and CDR2 is YYEEEE. CDR3 coding DNA: TGTGCCAGCAGCATCCCAGGCGGGGCGGAGACCCAGTACTTC. It codes for CASSIPGGAETQYF.

This clone came up a few times. The rearrangement links TRBV4-1 to TRBJ1-4; D uncertain. The CDR3 totals 13 residues. Germline CDR1 MGHRA, CDR2 YSYEKL. Trimming left V 0 bases short and J 14 bases short, with 13 bases between. The CDR3 nucleotides read TGCGCCAGCAGCCAAGATTCGGGAGGTGGGCTGTTTTTT. It yields the protein CASSQDSGGGLFF.

The V call is TRBV5-5, the J call TRBJ2-7; 7 bases are shared with TRBD1. CDR1 is SGHKS, CDR2 YYEKEE, per germline (reference sequence). V lost 5 bases to trimming and J lost 4 bases; unmatched junction nucleotides: 6. The CDR3 loop spans 13 amino acids. The CDR3 nucleotides are TGTGCCAGCAGTCCCAGGGGGATATACGAGCAGTACTTC. It codes for CASSPRGIYEQYF.

The rearrangement joins TRBV9 to TRBJ2-6, with 12 bases fitting TRBD1. Per germline, CDR1 SGDLS and CDR2 YYNGEE. The CDR3 consists of 17 residues. The V and J ends lost 4 bases and 4 bases, in that order; junction bases with no gene match: 6. The DNA for the CDR3 is TGTGCCAGCAGCTCCTGGGACAGGGGGCCCGGGGCCAACGTCCTGACTTTC. It codes for CASSSWDRGPGANVLTF.

About this clone: The junction differs from germline at one of its ends, possibly a read error. The identical CDR3 is also encoded by other nucleotide sequences in the sample. V usage is TRBV4-1 and J usage is TRBJ1-1; 10 positions match TRBD1. This CDR3 spans 16 amino acids. Germline V gene data show CDR1 as MGHRA and CDR2 as YSYEKL. In DNA, the CDR3 is TGCGCCAGCAGCCGAGAACTGACAGGGGGCTACACTGAAGCCTTCTTT. Its translation: CASSRELTGGYTEAFF.

Worth noting for this clone: Additional DNA sequences in this sample encode the identical CDR3. The J gene is TRBJ1-1, the V gene TRBV5-6; D is uncertain. Between the trimmed V and J ends, which lost 2 bases and 5 bases, there was a span of 4 bases. This CDR3 has 11 amino acids. Germline CDR1 reads SGHDT; CDR2 reads YYEEEE. CDR3: CASSFGTEAFF. CDR3 nucleotide sequence: TGTGCCAGCAGCTTCGGGACTGAAGCTTTCTTT.

With regard to this clone: Other DNA sequences in the same sample also yield this CDR3. The CDR3 DNA is TGCGCCAGCAGCTTCGGCGGGGGCTCCTACGAGCAGTACTTC. Encoded protein: CASSFGGGSYEQYF. The chain carries TRBV5-1 and TRBJ2-7, with 7 bases matching TRBD2. The trim removed 2 bases at V and 0 bases at J, leaving 2 bases unmatched. CDR3 length: 14 residues. Germline V CDR1 and CDR2: SGHRS, YFSETQ.

V and J are TRBV4-1 and TRBJ2-5; D is perhaps TRBD2 (5 bases). The germline gives CDR1 MGHRA, CDR2 YSYEKL. The CDR3 totals 14 residues. The V gene lost 1 base and the J gene lost 7 bases, with 13 bases spanning the gap. The CDR3 sequence: CASSQVGQEVTQYF. CDR3 nucleotide sequence: TGCGCCAGCAGCCAAGTTGGGCAGGAGGTGACCCAGTACTTC.

This clone was counted a single time. The V call is TRBV25-1, the J call TRBJ1-1, with D perhaps TRBD1 (5 bases). The ends were cut back, 3 bases at V and 2 bases at J, with 7 bases in the middle. The germline V gene encodes CDR1 MGHDK and CDR2 SYGVNS. This CDR3 is built from 13 residues. CDR3 nucleotide sequence: TGTGCCAGCAGTGATGGGGCAAACACTGAAGCTTTCTTT. Its translation is CASSDGANTEAFF.

V is TRBV5-4 and J is TRBJ1-2, with D possibly being TRBD1 (5 bases). The CDR3 has 13 residues. Germline V gene lookup returns CDR1 SGHNT and CDR2 YYREEE (reference sequence). The V end lost 0 bases, the J end lost 4 bases, and 7 bases lay between the germline ends. The CDR3 region is CASSLAGGYGYTF. The CDR3 region has the DNA TGTGCCAGCAGCTTGGCGGGGGGCTATGGCTACACCTTC.

This sequence joins TRBV7-6 and TRBJ2-7; D possibly corresponds to TRBD2 (6 bases). The CDR3 is 13 residues long. Deletions cut 1 base from V and 2 bases from J, with 6 bases between. Germline V CDR1 and CDR2: SGHVS, FNYEAQ. CDR3 sequence: CASSLGGTYEQYF. The CDR3 DNA follows: TGTGCCAGCAGCTTAGGCGGGACCTACGAGCAGTACTTC.

CDR3 sequence (DNA): TGTGCCAGCAGCTTATTAGACAGAATGAACACTGAAGCTTTCTTT. Residues: CASSLLDRMNTEAFF. This chain joins TRBV7-2 and TRBJ1-1; D perhaps matches TRBD1 (5 bases). Trimming left V 2 bases short and J 0 bases short, with 10 bases between. This CDR3 is 15 amino acids long. CDR1 and CDR2 (germline): SGHTA, FQGNSA.

This rearrangement joins TRBV27 to TRBJ2-1; 8 nucleotides align to TRBD2. Germline V gene data show CDR1 as MNHEY and CDR2 as SMNVEV (reference sequence). The ends lost 3 bases at V and 7 bases at J; junction bases unmatched: 8. CDR3 length: 15 residues. CDR3 sequence reads: CASSLGGGSINEQFF. The CDR3 DNA reads TGTGCCAGCAGTTTGGGCGGGGGGTCTATTAATGAGCAGTTCTTC.